One and the same sample provided the 12 T cell receptor beta chains below, sequenced in a study of shared clonotypes between healthy human individuals. This table comes from immunoSEQ multiplex PCR, and its TCRdb copy is limited to in-frame clones, with some not included. The data show about 1.1 million clones, approximately 77% seen once. What was sequenced was memory CD4+ T cells from PBMCs. Subset specified: CD45RA-negative fraction. The receptors derive from a young man in good health. Some clones in this sample may be carry-over from other donors' samples.

This clone occurred many times. The chain recombines TRBV6-4 with TRBJ2-7; 8 bases agree with TRBD2. This CDR3 has 14 residues. The J segment lost 2 bases and the V segment lost 6 bases, leaving 6 bases of the junction unmatched. Germline-derived CDR1 and CDR2 are MRHNA and SNTAGT. Here the CDR3 reads CASRVTAGAYEQYF. The CDR3 DNA reads as TGTGCCAGCAGAGTGACAGCGGGAGCCTACGAGCAGTACTTC.

The V call is TRBV7-2, the J call TRBJ2-5; tentative D call: TRBD2 (6 bases). Germline CDR1 and CDR2: SGHTA and FQGNSA. Deletions cut 1 base from V and 5 bases from J, with 11 bases between. The CDR3 is 14 residues long. The CDR3 DNA reads as TGTGCCAGCAGCTTAGGAGGGACTTACGAGACCCAGTACTTC. It translates to CASSLGGTYETQYF.

This clone was detected only once. V is TRBV30 and J is TRBJ2-7, with TRBD2 matching over 10 bases. The germline V gene has CDR1 GTSNPN and CDR2 SVGIG (reference sequence). This CDR3 spans 14 amino acids. V trimming: 0 bases; J trimming: 1 base; junction bases outside the gene matches: 0. For the CDR3, the DNA is TGTGCCTGGAGTGTAGCGGGAGGGTCCTACGAGCAGTACTTC. Residues: CAWSVAGGSYEQYF.

The chain is built from TRBV6-1 and TRBJ1-2; D gene unclear. From germline, CDR1 is MNHNS and CDR2 SASEGT. With 4 bases removed from V and 8 bases from J, the gap between germline ends came to 8 bases. CDR3 size: 11 residues. The CDR3, as DNA: TGTGCCAGCAGTGCCCGGTGGGGCTACACCTTC. Translated: CASSARWGYTF.

The genes are TRBV29-1 and TRBJ2-3; D possibly corresponds to TRBD1 (5 bases). The CDR3 has 13 residues. Germline CDR1 SQVTM, CDR2 ANQGSEA. V lost 4 bases, J lost 4 bases, and 12 bases lay in between. This chain's CDR3 is CSVGRRGADTQYF. The CDR3 coding sequence is TGCAGCGTTGGGAGAAGGGGTGCAGATACGCAGTATTTT.

This clone was counted a few times. This chain connects TRBV7-6 to TRBJ2-3; TRBD2 matches 11 bases. This CDR3 spans 17 amino acids. Germline V gene data show CDR1 as SGHVS and CDR2 as FNYEAQ. The junction had 11 bases not matched to a gene; V was cut back by 5 bases and J by 4 bases. The CDR3 sequence is CASSPPILAGGPDTQYF. CDR3 sequence (DNA): TGTGCCAGCAGCCCACCCATCCTAGCGGGAGGACCAGATACGCAGTATTTT. Using reference TRBV7-6 and TRBJ2-3 for the parts outside the CDR3, the full variable domain is GAGVSQSPRYKVTKRGQDVALRCDPISGHVSLYWYRQALGQGPEFLTYFNYEAQQDKSGLPNDRFSAERPEGSISTLTIQRTEQRDSAMYRCASSPPILAGGPDTQYFGPGTRLTVL.

This clone has a handful of counts. The rearrangement joins TRBV7-9 to TRBJ1-1; TRBD1 agrees at 8 bases. The CDR3 length is 12 residues. In germline, CDR1 is SEHNR, CDR2 FQNEAQ (reference sequence). Trimming at V came to 7 bases and at J to 13 bases, leaving 11 bases not matched to a gene. The CDR3 DNA reads as TGTGCCAGCACCCTAGGGGACAGGAACGGTTTCTTT. It encodes CASTLGDRNGFF.

V gene TRBV28 combines with J gene TRBJ2-7; 7 bases agree with TRBD1. There are 14 residues in the CDR3. Losses at the gene ends were 6 bases for V and 1 base for J; bases not matched to a gene: 6. CDR1 and CDR2 (germline): MDHEN, SYDVKM. The DNA for the CDR3 is TGTGCCAGCAGACTACCGGGACAGTCCTACGAGCAGTACTTC. Residues: CASRLPGQSYEQYF.

On this clone: A much larger clone differs by one base, so this may be a read error. The rearrangement joins TRBV7-2 to TRBJ2-7; TRBD1 is a possible D gene (6 bases). Germline V gene data show CDR1 as SGHTA and CDR2 as FQGNSA. V lost 1 base and J lost 2, with 6 bases in between. This CDR3 contains 13 residues. The CDR3 DNA sequence: TGTGCCAGCAGCTTAGACAGGGCCTACGAGCAGTACTTC. The encoded protein is CASSLDRAYEQYF.

This clone was seen only once. The rearrangement joins TRBV27 to TRBJ2-6, with D perhaps TRBD1 (6 bases). V was shortened by 8 bases and J by 4 bases, with 21 bases between the two germline ends. This CDR3 comprises 17 residues. Per the germline V gene, CDR1 is MNHEY and CDR2 is SMNVEV (reference sequence). CDR3 DNA: TGTGCCAGCCACCCGGGTCTGGGGGCGGACGGGGCCAACGTCCTGACTTTC. This translates into CASHPGLGADGANVLTF.

The chain joins TRBV5-6 to TRBJ2-3; no clear D gene. The V end lost 4 bases, the J end lost 2 bases, and 5 bases lay between the germline ends. This CDR3 spans 12 amino acids. Looked up from germline, CDR1 is SGHDT and CDR2 is YYEEEE. Here the CDR3 reads CASSRHTDTQYF. As DNA, the CDR3 is TGTGCCAGCAGCCGCCACACAGATACGCAGTATTTT.

The rearrangement uses TRBV6-6 and TRBJ1-2, with D unclear. Trimming pared 6 bases from V and 4 bases from J, leaving 21 bases between. This CDR3 has 16 amino acids. Germline V gene data show CDR1 as MNHNY and CDR2 as SVGAGI (reference sequence). This CDR3 is CASSPLGSFSLYGYTF. CDR3 in DNA: TGTGCCAGCAGCCCCCTGGGCAGCTTCTCGCTCTATGGCTACACCTTC.